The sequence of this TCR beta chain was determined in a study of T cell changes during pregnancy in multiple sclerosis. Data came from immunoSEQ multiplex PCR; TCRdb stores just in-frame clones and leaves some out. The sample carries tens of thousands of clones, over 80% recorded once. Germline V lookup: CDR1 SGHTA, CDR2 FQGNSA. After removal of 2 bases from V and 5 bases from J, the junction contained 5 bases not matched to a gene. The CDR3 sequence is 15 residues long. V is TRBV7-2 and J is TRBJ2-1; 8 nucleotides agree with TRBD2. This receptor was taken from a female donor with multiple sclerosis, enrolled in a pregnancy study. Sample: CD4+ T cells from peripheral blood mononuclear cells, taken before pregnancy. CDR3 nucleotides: TGTGCCAGCAGCTTATCTGCGGGAGGACACAATGAGCAGTTCTTC. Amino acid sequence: CASSLSAGGHNEQFF. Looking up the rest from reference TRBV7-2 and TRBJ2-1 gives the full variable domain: GAGVSQSPSNKVTEKGKDVELRCDPISGHTALYWYRQSLGQGLEFLIYFQGNSAPDKSGLPSDRFSAERTGGSVSTLTIQRTQQEDSAVYLCASSLSAGGHNEQFFGPGTRLTVL.